Presented here are 7 T cell receptor beta chains from one specimen sequenced in a study of T cell responses to AZD1222 COVID-19 vaccine. Measured with immunoSEQ multiplex PCR; TCRdb has only the in-frame clones, and not every one. The sample shows roughly 120,000 clones, approximately 90% of them seen only once. Sequenced here: peripheral blood, sampled on day 0 of AZD1222 vaccination. All receptors derive from an adult in good health.

This clone showed up just a few times. This chain connects TRBV30 to TRBJ1-2; TRBD1 agrees at 10 bases. Germline V CDR1 and CDR2: GTSNPN, SVGIG (reference sequence). This CDR3 has 13 amino acids. J lost 7 bases, V lost 4 bases, and 6 bases had no gene match. Here the CDR3 reads CAWTRQGALGYTF. The CDR3 DNA follows: TGTGCCTGGACCCGACAGGGGGCGCTTGGCTACACCTTC.

Notes on this clone: Other nucleotide sequences from this sample produce the same CDR3. The CDR3 sequence: CASSLAGYYGYTF. CDR3 DNA: TGCGCCAGCAGCTTGGCAGGTTACTATGGCTACACCTTC. The chain recombines TRBV5-1 with TRBJ1-2, with D unclear. Germline CDR1 reads SGHRS; CDR2 reads YFSETQ. The CDR3 extends over 13 amino acids. The V gene lost 0 bases and the J gene lost 3 bases, with 6 bases spanning the gap. Variable domain in full (rest from reference TRBV5-1 and TRBJ1-2): KAGVTQTPRYLIKTRGQQVTLSCSPISGHRSVSWYQQTPGQGLQFLFEYFSETQRNKGNFPGRFSGRQFSNSRSEMNVSTLELGDSALYLCASSLAGYYGYTFGSGTRLTVV.

This chain joins TRBV27 and TRBJ2-7; TRBD1 agrees at 9 bases. Germline CDR1 and CDR2: MNHEY and SMNVEV (reference sequence). The CDR3 is 15 residues long. Trimming removed 6 bases from V and 3 bases from J; junction bases left unmatched: 9. The CDR3 loop reads CASSQGTGRYYEQYF. CDR3 bases: TGTGCCAGCAGCCAAGGGACAGGGAGATACTACGAGCAGTACTTC.

This rearrangement joins TRBV5-1 to TRBJ2-2; unclear D gene. The length of the CDR3 is 14 residues. V lost 7 bases and J 4 bases, leaving 14 bases between the germline ends. CDR1 is SGHRS, CDR2 YFSETQ, per germline. The CDR3 sequence: CASQNLPSTGELFF. The CDR3 coding sequence is TGCGCCAGCCAAAATCTCCCGAGCACCGGGGAGCTGTTTTTT. The full variable domain, its missing parts supplied by reference TRBV5-1 and TRBJ2-2, is KAGVTQTPRYLIKTRGQQVTLSCSPISGHRSVSWYQQTPGQGLQFLFEYFSETQRNKGNFPGRFSGRQFSNSRSEMNVSTLELGDSALYLCASQNLPSTGELFFGEGSRLTVL.

This sequence joins TRBV5-1 and TRBJ1-1; D not certain. This CDR3 comprises 14 residues. V lost 3 bases, J lost 0 bases, and 9 bases lay in between. CDR1 is SGHRS, CDR2 YFSETQ, per germline. This chain's CDR3 is CASSSQTMNTEAFF. In DNA form, the CDR3 reads TGCGCCAGCAGCTCCCAAACCATGAACACTGAAGCTTTCTTT.

For this clone: At the DNA level, this CDR3 is encoded by other sequences in the same sample as well. The chain carries TRBV7-3 and TRBJ1-1, with unresolved D. Germline loops: CDR1 SGHTA, CDR2 FQGTGA. This CDR3 spans 13 amino acids. Trimming pared 1 base from V and 1 base from J, leaving 4 bases between. The CDR3 loop reads CASSLSGNTEAFF. In nucleotides, the CDR3 is TGTGCCAGCAGCTTAAGCGGGAACACTGAAGCTTTCTTT.

The rearrangement uses TRBV29-1 and TRBJ2-7; D not certain. The CDR3 extends over 14 amino acids. Germline V lookup: CDR1 SQVTM, CDR2 ANQGSEA. Deletions cut 5 bases from V and 2 bases from J, with 16 bases between. In nucleotides, the CDR3 is TGCAGCGTTCTCGAAACGGACGGTACCTACGAGCAGTACTTC. It encodes CSVLETDGTYEQYF.